This T cell receptor (beta chain) emerged from a study of beta chain features in type 1 diabetes. General study findings and limits: For TCRB rearrangement, an influence of HLA type remained unresolved here. There was a moderate but significant shortening of TCRB CDR3s in all four CD4+ subsets of Type 1 diabetes patients. Reduced insertions and increased deletions marked VDJ junctions in type 1 diabetes patients.

The CDR3 is 14 residues long. V lost 4 bases, J lost 6 bases, and 5 bases stayed unmatched. Per the germline V gene, CDR1 is SGHRS and CDR2 is YFSETQ. It was via CD45RO/CCR7/CD25/CD127/CD95/CD27 that CD4+ naive, central memory, regulatory and stem cell-like memory cells were sorted. With respect to this clone: The antigen is not known.

The study reverse transcribed the entire isolated RNA, so it sequenced expressed TCRB transcripts. Libraries were prepared by immunoSEQ multiplex PCR; TCRdb keeps only in-frame clonotypes and omits some of them. The sample holds 310,000 or so clones; roughly 9.6% are singletons and the top ten take about 0.014%. Input material: naive CD4+ T cells from blood. The receptor was derived from a woman aged 25 to 39 in good health. The rearrangement joins TRBV5-1 to TRBJ2-1; 9 bases map to TRBD1. CDR3 region: CASSGGQGLNEQFF. In DNA form, the CDR3 reads TGCGCCAGCAGCGGGGGACAGGGACTCAATGAGCAGTTCTTC.